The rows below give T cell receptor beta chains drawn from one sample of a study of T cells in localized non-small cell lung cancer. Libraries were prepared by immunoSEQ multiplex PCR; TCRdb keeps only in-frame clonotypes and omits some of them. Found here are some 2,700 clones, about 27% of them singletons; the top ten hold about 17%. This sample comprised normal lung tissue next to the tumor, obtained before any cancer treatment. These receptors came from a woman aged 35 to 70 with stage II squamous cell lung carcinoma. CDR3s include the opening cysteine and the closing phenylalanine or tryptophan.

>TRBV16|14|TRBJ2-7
CASSQDGQPYEQYF
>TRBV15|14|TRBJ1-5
CATSRDTGQGPQHF
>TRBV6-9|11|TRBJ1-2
CASNRDGGYTF
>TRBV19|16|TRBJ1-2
CASSIYTGTGDYGYTF
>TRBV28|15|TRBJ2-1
CASSLAGRSYNEQFF
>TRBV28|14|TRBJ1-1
CAGRQYSGGTEAFF
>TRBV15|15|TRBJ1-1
CATSRATGSAAEAFF
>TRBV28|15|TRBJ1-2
CASRETGIGPYGYTF
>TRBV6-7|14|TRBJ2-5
CASSATGGRETQYF
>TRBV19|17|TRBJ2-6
CASSRAGRGSGANVLTF
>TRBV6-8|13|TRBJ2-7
CASRSESSYEQYF